These 25 T cell receptor beta chains were sequenced from one sample in a study of naive and memory T cell subsets. The beta constant-region primer was an equimolar mix of two oligonucleotides covering TRBC1 and TRBC2. MiXCR, applied by TCRdb to the UMI-ligation and nested PCR reads, yields one record per CDR3 protein. The table shows more than 4,500 distinct CDR3 sequences, with more than 6.5% occurring only once. Material: effector memory CD8+ T cells from blood. Regarding subset: effector memory, CD45RA- CD27-. These TCRs come from a human donor in good health.

Within the sample, this clonotype is medium-sized. This sequence joins TRBV19 and TRBJ2-2, with 7 bases matching TRBD1. In germline, CDR1 is LNHDA, CDR2 SQIVND (reference sequence). The CDR3 length is 15 residues. Trimming at V came to 4 bases and at J to 5 bases, leaving 7 bases not matched to a gene. CDR3 sequence (DNA): TGTGCCAGTAGTACGCCGGGACAGCATACCGGGGAGCTGTTTTTT. Its protein is CASSTPGQHTGELFF.

The chain joins TRBV28 to TRBJ2-3, with D perhaps TRBD1 or TRBD2 (6 bases each). Germline values: CDR1 MDHEN, CDR2 SYDVKM. This CDR3 has 16 amino acids. V shed 4 bases and J shed 0 bases, with 14 bases lying between them. CDR3 in DNA: TGTGCCAGCAGTTCCCCGGGGGCAGCTAGCACAGATACGCAGTATTTT. Translated: CASSSPGAASTDTQYF.

This clonotype was found a few times. The chain links TRBV15 to TRBJ2-3, with D hard to call. The CDR3 consists of 15 residues. CDR1 and CDR2 from the germline V gene are LNHNV and YYDKDF (reference sequence). Trimming pared 1 base from V and 2 bases from J, leaving 10 bases between. CDR3: CATSRGLEVTDTQYF. CDR3 nucleotides: TGTGCCACCAGCAGAGGTCTAGAGGTCACAGATACGCAGTATTTT. Full variable domain (rest looked up from reference TRBV15 and TRBJ2-3): DAMVIQNPRYQVTQFGKPVTLSCSQTLNHNVMYWYQQKSSQAPKLLFHYYDKDFNNEADTPDNFQSRRPNTSFCFLDIRSPGLGDTAMYLCATSRGLEVTDTQYFGPGTRLTVL.

This clonotype has a count of ten or more. The chain combines TRBV4-3 with TRBJ2-1, with D tentatively TRBD2 (6 bases). The V gene lost 4 bases and the J gene lost 8 bases, with 9 bases spanning the gap. Germline loops: CDR1 LGHNA, CDR2 YSLEER. The CDR3 sequence is 12 residues long. CDR3 DNA sequence: TGCGCCAGCAGCCTTTGGGGGGATGAGCAGTTCTTC. Residues: CASSLWGDEQFF.

This clonotype was observed at least ten times. The chain couples TRBV6-2 or TRBV6-3 to TRBJ2-1, with TRBD2 matching over 7 bases. V lost 11 bases to trimming and J lost 3 bases; unmatched junction nucleotides: 13. CDR3 size: 15 residues. Germline values: CDR1 MNHEY, CDR2 SVGEGT. CDR3 sequence reads: CAGGGERGDYNEQFF. CDR3 in DNA: TGTGCCGGGGGGGGAGAACGGGGGGACTACAATGAGCAGTTCTTC.

The table lists this clonotype with a count of one. J is TRBJ2-1 and V is TRBV12-3 or TRBV12-4, with D perhaps TRBD2 (6 bases). The CDR3 loop spans 15 amino acids. V was shortened by 3 bases and J by 8 bases, with 17 bases between the two germline ends. The DNA for the CDR3 is TGTGCCAGCAGTTTTTTTTGCGGGGTAGACGATGAGCAGTTCTTC. This translates into CASSFFCGVDDEQFF.

The chain joins TRBV6-2 or TRBV6-3 to TRBJ2-2, with 7 bases lining up with TRBD2. This CDR3 spans 14 amino acids. With 5 bases clipped from V and 5 bases from J, the junction kept 5 bases outside the gene matches. Germline-derived CDR1 and CDR2 are MNHEY and SVGEGT. For the CDR3, the DNA is TGTGCCAGCAGTGAGCGGGGTGATACCGGGGAGCTGTTTTTT. Translation: CASSERGDTGELFF.

This clonotype was detected ten times or more. The chain combines TRBV9 with TRBJ1-1, with D possibly matching TRBD1 (5 bases). Trimming stripped 4 bases from V and 10 bases from J, with 14 bases between. The germline gives CDR1 SGDLS, CDR2 YYNGEE. The CDR3 totals 12 residues. The CDR3 sequence is CASSLGTDPAFF. Here the CDR3 DNA reads TGTGCCAGCAGCCTCGGGACGGACCCAGCTTTCTTT.

This chain joins TRBV10-3 and TRBJ2-7; TRBD1 or TRBD2 may be the D gene (5 bases each). V shed 10 bases and J shed 2 bases, with 21 bases lying between them. The CDR3 is 15 residues long. Germline CDR1 is ENHRY and CDR2 is SYGVKD. DNA of the CDR3: TGTGCCACCGAACCCTCCGGGACGGGGACCTACGAGCAGTACTTC. It codes for CATEPSGTGTYEQYF.

This clonotype was observed at least ten times. In DNA form, the CDR3 reads TGTGCCAGTAGTCCCGGGCCGTCGGGGGAAGAGAATCAGCCCCAGCATTTT. Amino acid sequence: CASSPGPSGEENQPQHF. The chain has TRBV19 and TRBJ1-5, with D perhaps TRBD1 (5 bases). The CDR3 totals 17 residues. Germline-derived CDR1 and CDR2 are LNHDA and SQIVND (reference sequence). V was shortened by 5 bases and J by 4 bases, with 21 bases between the two germline ends.

This clonotype has ten or more counts. The rearrangement joins TRBV6-1 to TRBJ1-2; D is uncertain. The CDR3 covers 13 residues. Trimming shortened V by 1 base and J by 6 bases, and 9 bases separated the two germline ends. From germline, CDR1 is MNHNS and CDR2 SASEGT. CDR3 coding DNA: TGTGCCAGCAGTGAAGGGGAAGCTGATGGCTACACCTTC. It codes for CASSEGEADGYTF.

Judged by abundance, this clonotype is medium-sized (0.01 to 0.1%). V is TRBV27 and J is TRBJ2-1; no definite D call. The CDR3 totals 13 residues. Between the trimmed V and J ends, which lost 3 bases and 7 bases, there was a span of 10 bases. In germline, CDR1 is MNHEY, CDR2 SMNVEV (reference sequence). The CDR3 sequence: CASSFGPDNEQFF. The CDR3 DNA is TGTGCCAGCAGTTTTGGGCCAGATAATGAGCAGTTCTTC.

In its sample, this clonotype was seen many times. The rearrangement uses TRBV6-2 or TRBV6-3 and TRBJ2-2; D call uncertain. The CDR3 has 13 residues. Trimming cost V 6 bases and J 8 bases, with 13 bases left between them. Germline V gene lookup returns CDR1 MNHEY and CDR2 SVGEGT. CDR3 bases: TGTGCCAGCAGCCTCGTCGAAGTAGGGGAGCTGTTTTTT. It translates to CASSLVEVGELFF.

This clonotype occurred many times. This rearrangement joins TRBV3-1 to TRBJ2-2, with TRBD1 identical over 7 bases. Germline trimming cut 1 base from V and 3 bases from J; bases unmatched to any gene: 8. CDR3 length equals 17 residues. The germline gives CDR1 LGHDT, CDR2 YNNKEL (reference sequence). For the CDR3, the DNA is TGTGCCAGCAGCCAAGGAGGGACAGAAGTATACACCGGGGAGCTGTTTTTT. Translating it yields CASSQGGTEVYTGELFF.

This clonotype has at least ten counts. This sequence joins TRBV4-2 and TRBJ1-5, with 7 bases lining up with TRBD1. The CDR3 consists of 15 residues. Germline V lookup: CDR1 LGHNA, CDR2 YNFKEQ. Trimming took 6 bases from V and 5 from J; bases not matched to a gene: 10. The CDR3 region is CASRGDTGDDQPQHF. CDR3 DNA sequence: TGTGCCAGCAGGGGTGACACAGGGGACGATCAGCCCCAGCATTTT.

The sample holds many counts of this clonotype. V gene TRBV7-9 combines with J gene TRBJ1-2; D gene ambiguous. CDR3 size: 14 residues. Germline V gives CDR1 SEHNR, CDR2 FQNEAQ (reference sequence). Trimming pared 5 bases from V and 4 bases from J, leaving 14 bases between. The CDR3 DNA is TGTGCCAGCAGCGTGATTGAGGCACCCTATGGCTACACCTTC. Translated, it gives CASSVIEAPYGYTF.

At least ten counts were recorded for this clonotype. The rearrangement links TRBV2 to TRBJ2-3; 7 bases agree with TRBD2. The CDR3 runs to 16 residues. V gave up 6 bases and J gave up 1 base; unmatched junction bases: 10. CDR1 and CDR2 (germline): SNHLY, FYNNEI. DNA of the CDR3: TGTGCCAGCAGCCTACCGGGACTAAGGGGCACAGATACGCAGTATTTT. This sequence encodes CASSLPGLRGTDTQYF. The full variable domain, completed using reference TRBV2 and TRBJ2-3, is EPEVTQTPSHQVTQMGQEVILRCVPISNHLYFYWYRQILGQKVEFLVSFYNNEISEKSEIFDDQFSVERPDGSNFTLKIRSTKLEDSAMYFCASSLPGLRGTDTQYFGPGTRLTVL.

The genes are TRBV4-3 and TRBJ1-2; a possible D gene is TRBD1 (5 bases). This CDR3 comprises 16 residues. Trimming stripped 0 bases from V and 4 bases from J, with 15 bases between. Germline loops: CDR1 LGHNA, CDR2 YSLEER. CDR3 bases: TGCGCCAGCAGCCAAGATCTTGCCGGTGGGGGCTATGGCTACACCTTC. Protein: CASSQDLAGGGYGYTF.

This clonotype occurred many times. The chain couples TRBV20-1 to TRBJ2-5; no clear D gene. The CDR3 is 14 amino acids. From germline, CDR1 is DFQATT and CDR2 SNEGSKA (reference sequence). Trimming took off 5 bases at V and 5 bases at J, with 18 bases between the two ends. The CDR3 DNA is TGCAGTGCTTCCTCCGGAGACCCCAGGGAGACCCAGTACTTC. Its protein product is CSASSGDPRETQYF.

This clonotype was seen many times. The chain employs TRBV20-1 and TRBJ1-2; D is uncertain. The CDR3 is 14 amino acids. V was cut by 0 bases and J by 4 bases, with 12 bases left in between. Germline V gene data show CDR1 as DFQATT and CDR2 as SNEGSKA (reference sequence). The CDR3 region is CSARDLAAAYGYTF. The CDR3 nucleotides are TGCAGTGCTAGAGATCTGGCAGCAGCCTATGGCTACACCTTC.

The CDR3 DNA reads as TGTGCCACCAAGAAGGTTCAAGACTCGGACGCGGGCTACACCTTC. Translation: CATKKVQDSDAGYTF. The rearrangement uses TRBV24-1 and TRBJ1-2; D remains ambiguous. Trimming left V 8 bases short and J 8 bases short, with 23 bases between. This CDR3 has 15 residues. CDR1 KGHDR and CDR2 SFDVKD come from the germline V gene.

This clonotype showed up just a few times. This chain uses TRBV30 with TRBJ2-7; D may be TRBD1 (5 bases). The germline V and J ends were trimmed by 0 bases and 3 bases, with 9 bases remaining between them. The CDR3 covers 13 residues. Germline V lookup: CDR1 GTSNPN, CDR2 SVGIG (reference sequence). The CDR3 protein is CAWSVQGGYEQYF. The CDR3, as DNA: TGTGCCTGGAGTGTGCAGGGTGGCTACGAGCAGTACTTC.

This clonotype has at least ten counts. J is TRBJ2-1 and V is TRBV6-4, with D unresolved. Germline V gene sequence: CDR1 MRHNA, CDR2 SNTAGT. V was cut by 0 bases and J by 7 bases, with 13 bases left in between. CDR3 size: 15 residues. The CDR3 sequence is CASSDSADLGNEQFF. In nucleotides, the CDR3 is TGTGCCAGCAGTGACTCGGCGGACCTGGGGAATGAGCAGTTCTTC.

In its sample, this clonotype was seen a few times. V gene TRBV20-1 combines with J gene TRBJ1-2; tentative D call: TRBD1 (6 bases). The V gene lost 2 bases and the J gene lost 4 bases, with 23 bases spanning the gap. The CDR3 totals 17 residues. Looked up from germline, CDR1 is DFQATT and CDR2 is SNEGSKA (reference sequence). CDR3 amino acids: CSARHTSKDSKGYGYTF. CDR3 DNA: TGCAGTGCTAGACATACGTCTAAGGACAGTAAAGGCTATGGCTACACCTTC.

The rearrangement uses TRBV4-3 and TRBJ2-1, with 8 bases matching TRBD1. Germline CDR1 LGHNA, CDR2 YSLEER. The CDR3 totals 15 residues. Trimming took 6 bases from V and 6 from J; bases not matched to a gene: 10. CDR3 bases: TGCGCCAGCAGAGCATCCCGGACAGGGCTCAATGAGCAGTTCTTC. Protein: CASRASRTGLNEQFF.